The T cell receptor beta chain under discussion was sequenced for a study of blood T cell repertoires in COVID-19. Study at large: Donors in Cohort 3 counted as recovered after two negative PCRs, clearance, or symptom resolution. T cells, B-cell-depleted T cells, or PBMCs supplied cDNA or gDNA.

Here immunoSEQ multiplex PCR was the method, and the copy in TCRdb shows in-frame clones only, minus some. This table has some 180,000 clones, around 79% appearing once. The V and J ends lost 5 bases and 0 bases respectively, with 20 bases between them. CDR3 length: 18 amino acids. CDR1 is SGHVS, CDR2 FQNEAQ, per germline. The rearrangement links TRBV7-8 to TRBJ2-1, with D tentatively TRBD2 (6 bases). Sequenced material: PBMCs or T cells enriched from blood (not recorded which). The receptor comes from a woman in her 70s in a cohort exposed to, infected with or recovered from COVID-19 (not recorded which). CDR3 coding DNA: TGTGCCAGCAGCCAGCCGGGACTCTCCTTGAGCTCCTACAATGAGCAGTTCTTC. It encodes CASSQPGLSLSSYNEQFF. Drawing the rest from reference TRBV7-8 and TRBJ2-1, the complete variable domain is GAGVSQSPRYKVAKRGQDVALRCDPISGHVSLFWYQQALGQGPEFLTYFQNEAQLDKSGLPSDRFFAERPEGSVSTLKIQRTQQEDSAVYLCASSQPGLSLSSYNEQFFGPGTRLTVL.